This TCR beta chain derives from a study of T cells in Graves' hyperthyroidism and ophthalmopathy. RNA transcripts served as the template for amplifying TCR beta CDR3 regions. TCR CDR3 regions were first amplified by RT-PCR with HTBI primers. TCRdb re-called the multiplex PCR reads through MiXCR, storing one row per CDR3 protein. The data show 550,000 to 600,000 distinct CDR3 sequences, just over 45% seen once. This CDR3 contains 17 residues. The germline V gene encodes CDR1 SGHVS and CDR2 FNYEAQ. The junction had 15 bases not matched to a gene; V was cut back by 1 base and J by 10 bases. The TCR originated in an adult woman with Graves' disease, either hyperthyroidism or ophthalmopathy (not recorded which). This chain links TRBV7-6 with TRBJ2-2; TRBD1 agrees at 7 bases. The source material was peripheral blood or thyroid tissue (not recorded which). CDR3 region: CASSLGQGPGPAAELFF. CDR3 nucleotide sequence: TGTGCCAGCAGCTTAGGACAGGGACCGGGACCAGCCGCGGAGCTGTTTTTT.